The 22 T cell receptor beta chains below all came from one sample that was sequenced in a study of cytomegalovirus exposure and HLA in healthy donors. PCR involved 60 Vbeta and 13 Jbeta primers. This table comes from immunoSEQ multiplex PCR, and its TCRdb copy is limited to in-frame clones, with some not included. Among some 150,000 clones listed, around three fifths were seen once. Sequencing was carried out using PBMCs. The receptor set was obtained from a woman aged 30 to 39 in good health and CMV-seropositive.

V usage is TRBV6-4 and J usage is TRBJ1-3, with no clear D. Per the germline V gene, CDR1 is MRHNA and CDR2 is SNTAGT. This CDR3 spans 14 amino acids. Trimming removed 9 bases from V and 0 bases from J, with 12 bases in between. The CDR3 nucleotides are TGTGCCAGTCCGAGGGTTTGCTCTGGAAACACCATATATTTT. Translating it yields CASPRVCSGNTIYF.

V and J are TRBV7-9 and TRBJ1-6; TRBD1 agrees at 9 bases. This CDR3 has 13 residues. The germline V gene encodes CDR1 SEHNR and CDR2 FQNEAQ (reference sequence). V dropped 11 bases and J dropped 7; count of bases not matched to a gene: 6. The CDR3 loop reads CASSGTGNSPLHF. The CDR3, as DNA: TGTGCCTCGTCGGGGACAGGGAATTCACCCCTCCACTTT.

This sequence joins TRBV5-1 and TRBJ1-1, with TRBD1 matching 8 bases. The junction had 11 bases not matched to a gene; V was cut back by 4 bases and J by 0 bases. Germline CDR1 and CDR2: SGHRS and YFSETQ. The CDR3 consists of 17 residues. CDR3 sequence: CASSQQGVINMNTEAFF. The CDR3 DNA is TGCGCCAGCAGCCAACAGGGGGTTATCAATATGAACACTGAAGCTTTCTTT.

The chain recombines TRBV29-1 with TRBJ1-4; a possible D gene is TRBD1 (5 bases). Germline V gene sequence: CDR1 SQVTM, CDR2 ANQGSEA. Between the trimmed V and J ends, which lost 5 bases and 2 bases, there was a span of 9 bases. The CDR3 runs 13 residues. CDR3 sequence (DNA): TGCAGCGTTCGGGAGGGGACTAATGAAAAACTGTTTTTT. It is translated as CSVREGTNEKLFF.

This clone was observed once. The sample holds other DNA sequences that translate to the same CDR3. The V and J genes are TRBV9 and TRBJ1-1, with TRBD1 as a possible D gene (6 bases). There are 13 residues in the CDR3. Germline CDR1 reads SGDLS; CDR2 reads YYNGEE. The germline V and J ends were trimmed by 4 bases and 2 bases, with 9 bases remaining between them. CDR3 residues: CASSLQGNTEAFF. The CDR3 DNA follows: TGTGCCAGCAGCTTACAGGGAAACACTGAAGCTTTCTTT.

Points on this clone: An end of the junction does not agree with germline; a read error may underlie this. The chain uses TRBV2 and TRBJ2-5, with 7 positions matching TRBD1. Germline assignment: CDR1 SNHLY and CDR2 FYNNEI. The CDR3 consists of 13 residues. The CDR3: CVSSSTGRETQYF. The CDR3 bases are TGTGTCAGCAGTTCGACAGGGCGGGAGACCCAGTACTTC.

The chain is built from TRBV5-1 and TRBJ2-5, with 10 positions matching TRBD2. The V segment lost 4 bases and the J segment 4 bases; nucleotides outside the gene matches: 10. Germline lookup yields CDR1 SGHRS and CDR2 YFSETQ. The CDR3 covers 16 residues. CDR3 amino acids: CASSPQRGGRGETQYF. CDR3 coding DNA: TGCGCCAGCAGCCCTCAGCGGGGGGGCCGGGGAGAGACCCAGTACTTC.

The V gene is TRBV7-9, the J gene TRBJ2-3; 14 nucleotides align to TRBD2. This CDR3 contains 15 residues. Germline CDR1 reads SEHNR; CDR2 reads FQNEAQ (reference sequence). Germline trimming cut 3 bases from V and 4 bases from J; bases unmatched to any gene: 0. The CDR3 is CASSLTSGGADTQYF. CDR3 nucleotide sequence: TGTGCCAGCAGCTTGACTAGCGGGGGGGCAGATACGCAGTATTTT.

The chain combines TRBV2 with TRBJ1-1; 7 bases match TRBD1. This CDR3 has 11 amino acids. Germline trimming cut 4 bases from V and 10 bases from J; bases unmatched to any gene: 3. Looked up from germline, CDR1 is SNHLY and CDR2 is FYNNEI. Written as DNA, the CDR3 is TGTGCCAGCAGTGGACAGGGCAGAGCTTTCTTT. It encodes CASSGQGRAFF.

The chain is built from TRBV29-1 and TRBJ2-2; unclear D gene. V shed 3 bases and J shed 3 bases, with 8 bases lying between them. In germline, CDR1 is SQVTM, CDR2 ANQGSEA. CDR3 length: 13 amino acids. DNA for the CDR3: TGCAGCGTTGAGAATAGAGACACCGGGGAGCTGTTTTTT. It codes for CSVENRDTGELFF.

This chain uses TRBV4-1 with TRBJ2-4; 10 bases map to TRBD1. The length of the CDR3 is 16 residues. Germline assignment: CDR1 MGHRA and CDR2 YSYEKL. V lost 4 bases to trimming and J lost 3 bases; unmatched junction nucleotides: 6. In DNA, the CDR3 is TGCGCCAGCAGCCTGGGACAGGGGTACGGCAAAAACATTCAGTACTTC. Its protein is CASSLGQGYGKNIQYF.

The chain recombines TRBV27 with TRBJ2-3; TRBD1 aligns across 9 bases. The length of the CDR3 is 15 residues. Germline loops: CDR1 MNHEY, CDR2 SMNVEV (reference sequence). The trim removed 6 bases at V and 10 bases at J, leaving 14 bases unmatched. CDR3 sequence: CASSPNTGGAGAQYF. CDR3 bases: TGTGCCAGCAGCCCGAATACAGGGGGCGCAGGCGCGCAGTATTTT.

This CDR3 is CASAGLAGSEQYF. CDR3 sequence (DNA): TGTGCCAGCGCGGGACTAGCCGGCTCCGAGCAGTACTTC. V is TRBV19 and J is TRBJ2-7, with TRBD2 matching over 9 bases. V shed 9 bases and J 6 bases; nucleotides not matched to a gene: 9. Germline V gives CDR1 LNHDA, CDR2 SQIVND (reference sequence). This CDR3 comprises 13 residues.

The gene calls are TRBV19 and TRBJ2-7, with D maybe TRBD1 (6 bases). This CDR3 is built from 15 residues. V was trimmed by 1 base and J by 6 bases, leaving 16 bases between them. Per germline, CDR1 LNHDA and CDR2 SQIVND (reference sequence). In nucleotides, the CDR3 is TGTGCCAGTAGTATAGGGGCGGCAGGGGATGTCGAGCAGTACTTC. Protein product: CASSIGAAGDVEQYF.

The genes are TRBV11-2 and TRBJ1-4, with TRBD1 identical over 7 bases. Germline values: CDR1 SGHAT, CDR2 FQNNGV. V was pared by 2 bases and J by 7 bases, with 7 bases of the junction left unmatched. There are 15 residues in the CDR3. CDR3 loop: CASSLQGGAVEKLFF. DNA of the CDR3: TGTGCCAGCAGCTTACAAGGGGGCGCGGTTGAAAAACTGTTTTTT. Variable domain in full (rest from reference TRBV11-2 and TRBJ1-4): EAGVAQSPRYKIIEKRQSVAFWCNPISGHATLYWYQQILGQGPKLLIQFQNNGVVDDSQLPKDRFSAERLKGVDSTLKIQPAKLEDSAVYLCASSLQGGAVEKLFFGSGTQLSVL.

The rearrangement links TRBV7-2 to TRBJ1-2; D perhaps matches TRBD1 (6 bases). Germline V CDR1 and CDR2: SGHTA, FQGNSA. V was cut by 5 bases and J by 7 bases, with 14 bases left in between. This CDR3 contains 13 residues. CDR3 nucleotides: TGTGCCAGCAGCACCGACAGGAACACTGGCTACACCTTC. Residues: CASSTDRNTGYTF. The variable domain in full, completed from reference TRBV7-2 and TRBJ1-2, reads GAGVSQSPSNKVTEKGKDVELRCDPISGHTALYWYRQSLGQGLEFLIYFQGNSAPDKSGLPSDRFSAERTGGSVSTLTIQRTQQEDSAVYLCASSTDRNTGYTFGSGTRLTVV.

The chain links TRBV2 to TRBJ2-7; 10 positions match TRBD1. The CDR3 extends over 13 amino acids. Germline V gene lookup returns CDR1 SNHLY and CDR2 FYNNEI. The V gene end was trimmed by 8 bases and the J gene end by 2 bases; junction bases not matched to a gene: 3. CDR3 DNA sequence: TGTGCCAGCTCCGGGACAGGGGCCTACGAGCAGTACTTC. Translated, it gives CASSGTGAYEQYF.

The chain carries TRBV5-1 and TRBJ2-5; tentative D call: TRBD1 (5 bases). The DNA end is a closer match to TRBJ2-7, so the J assignment may be wrong. Germline lookup yields CDR1 SGHRS and CDR2 YFSETQ. The CDR3 has 14 residues. The CDR3 DNA reads as TGCGCCAGCAGCCCCCTCGAGGTGGGGCGCGAGCAGTACTTC. Translation gives CASSPLEVGREQYF.

V and J are TRBV6-1 and TRBJ1-5; D unresolved. Trimming took off 6 bases at V and 0 bases at J, with 6 bases between the two ends. The CDR3 spans 13 residues. Germline V gene sequence: CDR1 MNHNS, CDR2 SASEGT. Here the CDR3 DNA reads TGTGCCAGCAGACGGTATAGCAATCAGCCCCAGCATTTT. This codes for CASRRYSNQPQHF.

This chain uses TRBV14 with TRBJ1-1; 7 nucleotides align to TRBD1. Germline CDR1 and CDR2: SGHDN and FVKESK. V shed 2 bases and J 5 bases; nucleotides not matched to a gene: 11. CDR3 size: 16 residues. This chain's CDR3 is CASSQWGRGGTTEAFF. The CDR3 nucleotides read TGTGCCAGCAGCCAATGGGGGAGAGGGGGCACGACTGAAGCTTTCTTT.

The genes are TRBV27 and TRBJ2-7; 10 bases are a match to TRBD1. This CDR3 has 15 amino acids. Per the germline V gene, CDR1 is MNHEY and CDR2 is SMNVEV (reference sequence). The V gene end was trimmed by 2 bases and the J gene end by 2 bases; junction bases not matched to a gene: 3. The CDR3 coding sequence is TGTGCCAGCAGTTTAGCCGGGACAGGGGCCTACGAGCAGTACTTC. It specifies CASSLAGTGAYEQYF.

In the case of this clone: This specimen includes other DNA sequences encoding the same CDR3. This chain links TRBV29-1 with TRBJ1-1; D is uncertain. This CDR3 is built from 11 residues. Trimming shortened V by 7 bases and J by 4 bases, and 10 bases separated the two germline ends. CDR1 is SQVTM and CDR2 is ANQGSEA in the germline V gene. CDR3 nucleotides: TGCAGCGGTCGGGGAGGCACTGAAGCTTTCTTT. Translating gives CSGRGGTEAFF.